This is a list of T cell receptor beta chains from one sample in a study of T-cell memory formation after mild COVID-19. Using its own MiXCR run on the 5' RACE reads, TCRdb lists one record per CDR3 protein. The top ten hold 8.5% to 10% of the sample, which has 350,000 to 450,000 distinct CDR3 sequences, around 24% seen once. The sample comprised PBMCs or a T cell subset sorted from them (not recorded which). Source of these receptors: an adult woman who had mild COVID-19 (a few samples of this study predate the infection). Cell type and time point are not known. The CDR3 runs from the conserved cysteine through the conserved F or W. D genes are given only for firm matches. A row's size may be missing; if present it is once, few, many or a size class.

d_gene: TRBD1; v_gene: TRBV24-1; j_gene: TRBJ2-7; abundance: NA; CDR3nt: TGTGCCACCAGTGAACGACAGGGCTACGAGCAGTACTTC; CDR3aa: CATSERQGYEQYF
d_gene: NA; v_gene: TRBV7-6; j_gene: TRBJ2-7; abundance: NA; CDR3nt: TGTGCCAGCAGCGCGGACAGAAACTCCTACGAGCAGTACTTC; CDR3aa: CASSADRNSYEQYF
d_gene: TRBD1; v_gene: TRBV9; j_gene: TRBJ1-1; abundance: NA; CDR3nt: TGTGCCAGCAGCGTAGGGACAGGGAAAACTGAAGCTTTCTTT; CDR3aa: CASSVGTGKTEAFF
d_gene: NA; v_gene: TRBV21-1; j_gene: TRBJ2-7; abundance: NA; CDR3nt: TGTGCCAGCCCACAGGGCCGGCCTAGCAGACATACTGGTTTC; CDR3aa: CASPQGRPSRHTGF
d_gene: NA; v_gene: TRBV12-3/TRBV12-4; j_gene: TRBJ2-3; abundance: few; CDR3nt: TGTGCCAGCACGCAAAACACTCGGACGCAGTATTTT; CDR3aa: CASTQNTRTQYF
d_gene: TRBD1; v_gene: TRBV5-1; j_gene: TRBJ2-1; abundance: few; CDR3nt: TGCGCCAGCAGCCCTTGGACAGGGGGCGTTAATGAGCAGTTCTTC; CDR3aa: CASSPWTGGVNEQFF
d_gene: NA; v_gene: TRBV7-8; j_gene: TRBJ2-3; abundance: few; CDR3nt: TGTGCCAGCAGCTTGTTAGCGGTTTCCACAGATACGCAGTATTTT; CDR3aa: CASSLLAVSTDTQYF
d_gene: NA; v_gene: TRBV9; j_gene: TRBJ2-5; abundance: few; CDR3nt: TGTGCCAGCAGCGTAGCTTTGGGTGGGCTAGAGACCCAGTACTTC; CDR3aa: CASSVALGGLETQYF
d_gene: NA; v_gene: TRBV4-1; j_gene: TRBJ1-6; abundance: few; CDR3nt: TGCGCCAGCAGCCAAGTTCCGGGGGGCGGTTCACCCCTCCACTTT; CDR3aa: CASSQVPGGGSPLHF
d_gene: TRBD1; v_gene: TRBV24-1; j_gene: TRBJ2-3; abundance: NA; CDR3nt: TGTGCCACCAGTACAGGGGGCCGCACAGATACGCAGTATTTT; CDR3aa: CATSTGGRTDTQYF
d_gene: NA; v_gene: TRBV4-2; j_gene: TRBJ2-3; abundance: few; CDR3nt: TGTGCCAGCAGCCAAGATGGCCGCACGACAGATACGCAGTATTTT; CDR3aa: CASSQDGRTTDTQYF
d_gene: NA; v_gene: TRBV14; j_gene: TRBJ2-3; abundance: NA; CDR3nt: TGTGCCAGCAGCCACGGAGGGGGCGCAGGGGATACGCAGTATTTT; CDR3aa: CASSHGGGAGDTQYF
d_gene: TRBD1; v_gene: TRBV20-1; j_gene: TRBJ2-6; abundance: NA; CDR3nt: TGCAGTGCTAACCCCACGGGACAGGCCTTCTCTGGGGCCAACGTCCTGACTTTC; CDR3aa: CSANPTGQAFSGANVLTF
d_gene: TRBD1; v_gene: TRBV24-1; j_gene: TRBJ2-5; abundance: NA; CDR3nt: TGTGCCACCAGTGACCGGACGGACAGGGAAGGAGAGACCCAGTACTTC; CDR3aa: CATSDRTDREGETQYF
d_gene: NA; v_gene: TRBV24-1; j_gene: TRBJ2-1; abundance: few; CDR3nt: TGTGCCACCAGTGAAGGACCGGCCAGGGAGCAGTTCTTC; CDR3aa: CATSEGPAREQFF
d_gene: NA; v_gene: TRBV7-6; j_gene: TRBJ1-2; abundance: few; CDR3nt: TGTGCCAGCAGCTTAGGACCGAGCGCAGGTTTCGCTAACTATGGCTACACCTTC; CDR3aa: CASSLGPSAGFANYGYTF
d_gene: NA; v_gene: TRBV7-2; j_gene: TRBJ2-4; abundance: NA; CDR3nt: TGTGCCAGCAGCTTTTCCGGAAACATTCAGTACTTC; CDR3aa: CASSFSGNIQYF
d_gene: TRBD2; v_gene: TRBV4-2; j_gene: TRBJ2-3; abundance: few; CDR3nt: TGTGCCAGCAGCCAAGGCGGGACTAGCGGGAGTGAGGCAGATACGCAGTATTTT; CDR3aa: CASSQGGTSGSEADTQYF
d_gene: TRBD1; v_gene: TRBV2; j_gene: TRBJ1-1; abundance: few; CDR3nt: TGTGCCAGCACCCGGACAGGGGAAGCTTTCTTT; CDR3aa: CASTRTGEAFF
d_gene: NA; v_gene: TRBV30; j_gene: TRBJ1-2; abundance: NA; CDR3nt: TGTGCCTGGAGTCCAGGGTCCGGCTATGGCTACACCTTC; CDR3aa: CAWSPGSGYGYTF
d_gene: NA; v_gene: TRBV7-9; j_gene: TRBJ1-3; abundance: NA; CDR3nt: TGTGCCAGCAGCGGGGAGTTGGGTCCCTCTGGAAACACCATATATTTT; CDR3aa: CASSGELGPSGNTIYF
d_gene: NA; v_gene: TRBV7-9; j_gene: TRBJ2-3; abundance: NA; CDR3nt: TGTGCCAGCAGCCCCTCCATGAGCACAGATACGCAGTATTTT; CDR3aa: CASSPSMSTDTQYF
d_gene: TRBD2; v_gene: TRBV27; j_gene: TRBJ2-1; abundance: once; CDR3nt: TGTGCCACCTTGAGCGGGAGGGCCTCCAATGAGCAGTTCTTC; CDR3aa: CATLSGRASNEQFF
d_gene: NA; v_gene: TRBV7-3; j_gene: TRBJ2-1; abundance: NA; CDR3nt: TGTGCCAGCAGCTTAACGGCAGGGAGTGATGAGCAGTTCTTC; CDR3aa: CASSLTAGSDEQFF
d_gene: NA; v_gene: TRBV11-2; j_gene: TRBJ2-2; abundance: NA; CDR3nt: TGTGCCAGCCTCCTCGGCGGGGAGCTGTTTTTT; CDR3aa: CASLLGGELFF
d_gene: NA; v_gene: TRBV5-1; j_gene: TRBJ2-7; abundance: few; CDR3nt: TGCGCCAGCAGCTTGGGGGGAGCAGCTCCTAACGAGCAGTACTTC; CDR3aa: CASSLGGAAPNEQYF
d_gene: NA; v_gene: TRBV5-1; j_gene: TRBJ1-2; abundance: few; CDR3nt: TGCGCCAGCAGCTTGGGGGGGCAATATGGCTACACCTTC; CDR3aa: CASSLGGQYGYTF
d_gene: TRBD1; v_gene: TRBV6-2/TRBV6-3; j_gene: TRBJ1-5; abundance: NA; CDR3nt: TGTGCCAGCAGTTCCCGACCTTGGACAGGGGGTTTCAATCAGCCCCAGCATTTT; CDR3aa: CASSSRPWTGGFNQPQHF
d_gene: NA; v_gene: TRBV20-1; j_gene: TRBJ1-6; abundance: NA; CDR3nt: TGCAGTGCTAGAGATCCAGGGAACCAGTATAATTCACCCCTCCACTTT; CDR3aa: CSARDPGNQYNSPLHF
d_gene: NA; v_gene: TRBV6-2/TRBV6-3; j_gene: TRBJ1-1; abundance: few; CDR3nt: TGTGCCAGCAGTTTGGACGGGAGAAGGCAAGCTTTCTTT; CDR3aa: CASSLDGRRQAFF
d_gene: NA; v_gene: TRBV27; j_gene: TRBJ2-7; abundance: NA; CDR3nt: TGTGCCAGCAGCGGGAACGCTCCGCTAGAGCAGTACTTC; CDR3aa: CASSGNAPLEQYF
d_gene: TRBD2; v_gene: TRBV5-1; j_gene: TRBJ2-3; abundance: few; CDR3nt: TGCGCCAGCAGCCGTAGCGGGAGCGCAGATACGCAGTATTTT; CDR3aa: CASSRSGSADTQYF
d_gene: NA; v_gene: TRBV6-1; j_gene: TRBJ2-7; abundance: many; CDR3nt: TGTGCCAGCAGTGTAGGAGGGTCCCTATCCTACGAGCAGTACTTC; CDR3aa: CASSVGGSLSYEQYF
d_gene: NA; v_gene: TRBV5-1; j_gene: TRBJ2-5; abundance: few; CDR3nt: TGCGCCAGCAGCTTGGCCTCAGTGGGCGGTGAGACCCAGTACTTC; CDR3aa: CASSLASVGGETQYF
d_gene: NA; v_gene: TRBV5-1; j_gene: TRBJ2-6; abundance: few; CDR3nt: TGCGCCAGCAGCTTGAGTACAGGGATTGGGGCCAACGTCCTGACTTTC; CDR3aa: CASSLSTGIGANVLTF
d_gene: NA; v_gene: TRBV6-5; j_gene: TRBJ2-5; abundance: NA; CDR3nt: TGTGCCAGCAGTTACCCGAAGGGCGCGGGGACCTTACAAGAGACCCAGTACTTC; CDR3aa: CASSYPKGAGTLQETQYF
d_gene: TRBD1; v_gene: TRBV7-2; j_gene: TRBJ1-1; abundance: few; CDR3nt: TGTGCCAGCAGCTTAGTGGTACAGGGGCAAGAAGCTTTCTTT; CDR3aa: CASSLVVQGQEAFF
d_gene: NA; v_gene: TRBV24-1; j_gene: TRBJ2-3; abundance: NA; CDR3nt: TGTGCCACCAGTGATCCCCTGGCCGATACTCGAAGGATCGAGCAGTATTTT; CDR3aa: CATSDPLADTRRIEQYF
d_gene: TRBD2; v_gene: TRBV11-2; j_gene: TRBJ2-1; abundance: few; CDR3nt: TGTGCCAGCAGCCACACCCCCCTACTAGCGGGGAACTACAATGAGCAGTTCTTC; CDR3aa: CASSHTPLLAGNYNEQFF
d_gene: TRBD1; v_gene: TRBV18; j_gene: TRBJ1-6; abundance: few; CDR3nt: TGTGCCAGCTCACCCGACAGGGGGCCACCCCTCCACTTT; CDR3aa: CASSPDRGPPLHF
d_gene: NA; v_gene: TRBV19; j_gene: TRBJ1-2; abundance: few; CDR3nt: TGTGCCAGTAGTATAGATAACTATGGCTACACCTTC; CDR3aa: CASSIDNYGYTF
d_gene: NA; v_gene: TRBV7-3; j_gene: TRBJ2-5; abundance: NA; CDR3nt: TGTGCCAGCAGCCCCGGGGTCTGGGAGACCCAGTACTTC; CDR3aa: CASSPGVWETQYF
d_gene: TRBD2; v_gene: TRBV9; j_gene: TRBJ2-1; abundance: NA; CDR3nt: TGTGCCAGCAGCGTCCTCGGAGCGGGGGGGCTCGATGAGCAGTTCTTC; CDR3aa: CASSVLGAGGLDEQFF
d_gene: NA; v_gene: TRBV29-1; j_gene: TRBJ2-3; abundance: few; CDR3nt: TGCAGCGCTCCGATGGGTGGAGGGGGCACAGATACGCAGTATTTT; CDR3aa: CSAPMGGGGTDTQYF
d_gene: NA; v_gene: TRBV24-1; j_gene: TRBJ2-7; abundance: few; CDR3nt: TGTGCCACCAGTGAGTCGAGCGGTACCTACGAGCAGTACTTC; CDR3aa: CATSESSGTYEQYF
d_gene: NA; v_gene: TRBV5-4; j_gene: TRBJ2-3; abundance: few; CDR3nt: TGTGCCAGCAGCATGCGGGCCTTAACTAGCACAGATACGCAGTATTTT; CDR3aa: CASSMRALTSTDTQYF
d_gene: NA; v_gene: TRBV15; j_gene: TRBJ2-1; abundance: few; CDR3nt: TGTGCCACCCGGGGTTACAATGAGCAGTTCTTC; CDR3aa: CATRGYNEQFF
d_gene: TRBD1; v_gene: TRBV7-3; j_gene: TRBJ2-3; abundance: few; CDR3nt: TGTGCCAGCAGCCCTACAGGGGGCAGCGCAGATACGCAGTATTTT; CDR3aa: CASSPTGGSADTQYF
d_gene: NA; v_gene: TRBV12-3/TRBV12-4; j_gene: TRBJ2-1; abundance: few; CDR3nt: TGTGCCAGCAGTTTAGCGGGACGGCAGTTCTTC; CDR3aa: CASSLAGRQFF
d_gene: TRBD2; v_gene: TRBV7-2; j_gene: TRBJ2-7; abundance: few; CDR3nt: TGTGCCAGCAGTTTGCGGGAGAGGGTCTACGAGCAGTACTTC; CDR3aa: CASSLRERVYEQYF
d_gene: NA; v_gene: TRBV2; j_gene: TRBJ1-4; abundance: NA; CDR3nt: TGTGCCAGCGGCCCGTCGGCAGTTGCAACTAATGAAAAACTGTTTTTT; CDR3aa: CASGPSAVATNEKLFF
d_gene: NA; v_gene: TRBV29-1; j_gene: TRBJ2-2; abundance: NA; CDR3nt: TGCAGCGTTATGGGTACCGGGGAGCTGTTTTTT; CDR3aa: CSVMGTGELFF
d_gene: NA; v_gene: TRBV29-1; j_gene: TRBJ2-5; abundance: NA; CDR3nt: TGCAGTGGGGCAGGACGGGAAGAGACCCAGTACTTC; CDR3aa: CSGAGREETQYF
d_gene: NA; v_gene: TRBV30; j_gene: TRBJ1-5; abundance: NA; CDR3nt: TGTGCCTGGAGCGGAAACCCTAGCAATCAGCCCCAGCATTTT; CDR3aa: CAWSGNPSNQPQHF
d_gene: NA; v_gene: TRBV19; j_gene: TRBJ2-4; abundance: NA; CDR3nt: TGTGCCAGTAGTAAAGGACTGAAAAACATTCAGTACTTC; CDR3aa: CASSKGLKNIQYF
d_gene: NA; v_gene: TRBV18; j_gene: TRBJ2-5; abundance: few; CDR3nt: TGTGCCAGCTCACCACCGGATTTTCAAGAGACCCAGTACTTC; CDR3aa: CASSPPDFQETQYF
d_gene: NA; v_gene: TRBV7-9; j_gene: TRBJ2-3; abundance: NA; CDR3nt: TGTGCCAGCAGCTCCTTAGACCAGGGCACAGATACGCAGTATTTT; CDR3aa: CASSSLDQGTDTQYF
d_gene: TRBD2; v_gene: TRBV20-1; j_gene: TRBJ2-7; abundance: few; CDR3nt: TGCAGTGCTGGGGCTAGCGGGAGAGGGGAGCAGTACTTC; CDR3aa: CSAGASGRGEQYF
d_gene: NA; v_gene: TRBV2; j_gene: TRBJ2-2; abundance: NA; CDR3nt: TGTGCCAGCACCCCCCGAGGGGGGACCCCGAACACCGGGGAGCTGTTTTTT; CDR3aa: CASTPRGGTPNTGELFF